This T cell receptor beta chain was obtained from a study of T cells in Graves' hyperthyroidism and ophthalmopathy. Overall study context: At initial diagnosis, before any treatment had begun, peripheral blood was obtained.

The CDR3 sequence is 15 residues long. Trimming removed 6 bases from V and 6 bases from J; junction bases left unmatched: 6. There are a few counts of this clonotype. Its target is unknown. Amplification targeted TCR beta CDR3 regions from RNA transcripts. First-round RT-PCR with HTBI primers amplified the TCR CDR3 region. Each CDR3 protein gets one entry after TCRdb re-called the multiplex PCR reads with MiXCR. The sample lists hundreds of thousands of distinct CDR3 sequences; around 15% were seen once. Study-level results: Most expanded thyroid clonotypes above 0.001 recurred in blood. Ophthalmopathy was model-predicted a median about 7.1 months pre-onset. Ophthalmopathy was distinguished from stable hyperthyroidism by 13 V-J signatures.

Sequences were obtained from blood. This sequence was found in a woman younger than 30 with Graves' hyperthyroidism. The chain couples TRBV12-3 or TRBV12-4 to TRBJ2-2; 11 bases are a match to TRBD1. CDR3 sequence (DNA): TGTGCCAGCAGGATGGACAGGGGGCTGGCCGGGGAGCTGTTTTTT. It codes for CASRMDRGLAGELFF.